The present TCR beta chain was sequenced within a study of CD8 T cells in Susac syndrome. The CDR3 extends over 13 amino acids. V was shortened by 5 bases and J by 7 bases, with 13 bases between the two germline ends. Germline lookup yields CDR1 SGHRS and CDR2 YFSETQ. Random hexamers served to reverse transcribe roughly 0.45 to 1 ug RNA. Amplification of TCR beta CDR3 across 54 Vbeta and 13 Jbeta was performed with immunoSEQ multiplex PCR. TCRdb analysed the immunoSEQ multiplex PCR reads with MiXCR anew, one entry per CDR3 protein. The sample contains about 150,000 distinct CDR3 sequences, around 95% of which appear only once. General study results and limits: It was acknowledged in the study that its TCR sequencing and HLA analysis involved a relatively small number of individuals.

This clonotype was observed a single time. Its specificity is unknown. The sample taken for sequencing was CD4+ T cells from PBMCs. This chain uses TRBV5-1 with TRBJ1-5; D remains ambiguous. The sequence derives from a human donor with Susac syndrome. DNA of the CDR3: TGCGCCAGCAGTCTGGAACCTGGGCAGCCCCAGCATTTT. Its translation: CASSLEPGQPQHF.